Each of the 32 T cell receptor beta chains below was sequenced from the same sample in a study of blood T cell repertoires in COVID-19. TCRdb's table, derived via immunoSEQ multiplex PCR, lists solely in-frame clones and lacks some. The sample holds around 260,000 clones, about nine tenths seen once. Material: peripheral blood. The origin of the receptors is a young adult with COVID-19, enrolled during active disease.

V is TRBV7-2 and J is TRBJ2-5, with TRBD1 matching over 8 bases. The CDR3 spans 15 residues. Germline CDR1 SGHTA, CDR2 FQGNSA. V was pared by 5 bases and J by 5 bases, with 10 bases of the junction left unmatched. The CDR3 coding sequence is TGTGCCAGCAGCCCCATGCGGACAGGGCAGGAGACCCAGTACTTC. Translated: CASSPMRTGQETQYF.

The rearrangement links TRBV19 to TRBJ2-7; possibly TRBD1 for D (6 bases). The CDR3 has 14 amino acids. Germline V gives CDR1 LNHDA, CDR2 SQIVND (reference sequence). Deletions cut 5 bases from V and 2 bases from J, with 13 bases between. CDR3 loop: CASSATTGPYEQYF. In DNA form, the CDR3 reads TGTGCCAGTAGTGCCACGACAGGCCCCTACGAGCAGTACTTC.

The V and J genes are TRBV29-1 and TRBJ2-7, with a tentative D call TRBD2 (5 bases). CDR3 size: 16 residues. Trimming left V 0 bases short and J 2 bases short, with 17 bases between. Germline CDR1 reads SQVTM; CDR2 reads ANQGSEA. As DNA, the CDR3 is TGCAGCGTTGAAGAACCCGGGGATCTCCCGGCCTACGAGCAGTACTTC. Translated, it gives CSVEEPGDLPAYEQYF.

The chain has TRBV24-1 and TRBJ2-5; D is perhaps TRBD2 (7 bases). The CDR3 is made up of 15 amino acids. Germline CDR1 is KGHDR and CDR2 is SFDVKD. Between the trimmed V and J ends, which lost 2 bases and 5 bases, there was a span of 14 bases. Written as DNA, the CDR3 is TGTGCCACCAGTGATTCCTCGGGGGGCCGGGAGACCCAGTACTTC. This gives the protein CATSDSSGGRETQYF.

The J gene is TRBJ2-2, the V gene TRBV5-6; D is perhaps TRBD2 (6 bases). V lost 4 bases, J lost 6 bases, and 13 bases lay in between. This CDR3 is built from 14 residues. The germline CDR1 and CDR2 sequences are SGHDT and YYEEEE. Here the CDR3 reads CASSRTWGAGELFF. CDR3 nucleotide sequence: TGTGCCAGCAGCCGGACATGGGGGGCCGGGGAGCTGTTTTTT.

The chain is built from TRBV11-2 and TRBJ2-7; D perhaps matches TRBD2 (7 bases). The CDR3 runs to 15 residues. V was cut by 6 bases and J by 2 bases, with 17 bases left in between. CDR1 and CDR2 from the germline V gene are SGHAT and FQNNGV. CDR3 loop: CASRRWGGQTYEQYF. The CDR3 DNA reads TGTGCCAGCAGACGATGGGGGGGCCAAACCTACGAGCAGTACTTC.

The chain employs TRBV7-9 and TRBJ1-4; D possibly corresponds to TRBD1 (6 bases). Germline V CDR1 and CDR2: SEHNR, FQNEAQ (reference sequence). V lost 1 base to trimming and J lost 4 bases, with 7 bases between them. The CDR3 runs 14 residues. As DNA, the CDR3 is TGTGCCAGCAGCTTAGTAGGGGGTAATGAAAAACTGTTTTTT. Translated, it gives CASSLVGGNEKLFF.

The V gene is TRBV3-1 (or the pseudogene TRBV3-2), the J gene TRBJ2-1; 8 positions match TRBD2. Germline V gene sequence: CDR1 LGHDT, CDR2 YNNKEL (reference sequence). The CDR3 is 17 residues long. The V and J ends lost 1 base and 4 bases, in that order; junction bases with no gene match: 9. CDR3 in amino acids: CASSQGFRPGGYNEQFF. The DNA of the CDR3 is TGTGCCAGCAGCCAAGGTTTCCGACCGGGAGGGTACAATGAGCAGTTCTTC.

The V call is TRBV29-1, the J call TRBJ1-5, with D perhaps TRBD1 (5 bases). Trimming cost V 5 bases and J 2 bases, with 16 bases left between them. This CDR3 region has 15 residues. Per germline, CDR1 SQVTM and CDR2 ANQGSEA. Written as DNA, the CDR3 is TGCAGCGTTAGATGGGGAGGGGAACGCAATCAGCCCCAGCATTTT. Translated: CSVRWGGERNQPQHF.

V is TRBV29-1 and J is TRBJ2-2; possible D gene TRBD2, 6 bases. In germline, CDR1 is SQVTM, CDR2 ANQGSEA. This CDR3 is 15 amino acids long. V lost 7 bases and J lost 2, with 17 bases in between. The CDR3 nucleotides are TGCAGCGCGGGGGACCCGGGGGATAACACCGGGGAGCTGTTTTTT. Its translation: CSAGDPGDNTGELFF.

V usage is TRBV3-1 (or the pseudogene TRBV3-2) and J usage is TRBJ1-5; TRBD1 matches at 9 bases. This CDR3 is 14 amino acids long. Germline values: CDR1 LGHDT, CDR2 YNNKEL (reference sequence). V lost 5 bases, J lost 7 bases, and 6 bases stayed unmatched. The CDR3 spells CASSKQGARQPQHF. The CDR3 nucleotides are TGTGCCAGCAGCAAACAGGGGGCTCGGCAGCCCCAGCATTTT.

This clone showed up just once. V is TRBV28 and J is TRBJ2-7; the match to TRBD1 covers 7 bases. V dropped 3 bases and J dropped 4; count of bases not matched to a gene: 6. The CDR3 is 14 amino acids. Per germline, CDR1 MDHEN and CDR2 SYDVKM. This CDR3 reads CASSLAGGSYEQYF. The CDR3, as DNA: TGTGCCAGCAGTTTGGCAGGGGGTTCATACGAGCAGTACTTC.

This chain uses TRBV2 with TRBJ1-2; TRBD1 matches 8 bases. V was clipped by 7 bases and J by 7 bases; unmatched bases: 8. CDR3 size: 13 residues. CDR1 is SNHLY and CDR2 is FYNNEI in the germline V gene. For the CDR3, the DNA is TGTGCCAGCACCTTGGACAGGGAACTTGGCTACACCTTC. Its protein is CASTLDRELGYTF.

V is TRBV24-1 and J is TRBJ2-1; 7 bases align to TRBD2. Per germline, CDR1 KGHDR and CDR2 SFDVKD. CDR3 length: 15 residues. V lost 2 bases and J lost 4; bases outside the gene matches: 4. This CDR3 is CATSDSPSGYNEQFF. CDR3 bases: TGTGCCACCAGTGATTCCCCTAGCGGTTACAATGAGCAGTTCTTC.

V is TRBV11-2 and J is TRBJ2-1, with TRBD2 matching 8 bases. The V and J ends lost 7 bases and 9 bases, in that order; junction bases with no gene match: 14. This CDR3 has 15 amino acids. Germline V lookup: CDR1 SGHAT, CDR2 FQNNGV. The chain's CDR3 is CASTPQDTGGAEQFF. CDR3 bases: TGTGCCAGCACCCCCCAAGATACGGGGGGGGCTGAGCAGTTCTTC.

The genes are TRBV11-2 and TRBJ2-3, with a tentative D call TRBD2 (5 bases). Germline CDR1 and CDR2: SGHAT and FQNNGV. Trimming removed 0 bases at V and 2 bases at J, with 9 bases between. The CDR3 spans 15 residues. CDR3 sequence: CASSLEILATDTQYF. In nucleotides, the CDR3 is TGTGCCAGCAGCTTAGAGATCCTAGCCACAGATACGCAGTATTTT.

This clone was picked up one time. In nucleotides, the CDR3 is TGTGCCAGCAGTTCCCCCGGGACTAGCTCAAATGAGCAGTTCTTC. It translates to CASSSPGTSSNEQFF. The V and J genes are TRBV6-5 and TRBJ2-1; TRBD2 matches at 9 bases. Germline V lookup: CDR1 MNHEY, CDR2 SVGAGI. The CDR3 loop spans 15 amino acids. V gave up 4 bases and J gave up 7 bases; unmatched junction bases: 8.

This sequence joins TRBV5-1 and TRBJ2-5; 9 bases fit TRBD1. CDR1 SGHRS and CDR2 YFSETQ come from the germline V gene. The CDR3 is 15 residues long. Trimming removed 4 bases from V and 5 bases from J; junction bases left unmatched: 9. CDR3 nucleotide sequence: TGCGCCAGCAGCGGGGTAGGACAGGGGTACGAGACCCAGTACTTC. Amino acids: CASSGVGQGYETQYF.

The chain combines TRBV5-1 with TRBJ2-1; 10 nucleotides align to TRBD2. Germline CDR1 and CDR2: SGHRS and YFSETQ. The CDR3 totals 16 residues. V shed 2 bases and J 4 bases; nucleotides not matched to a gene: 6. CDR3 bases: TGCGCCAGCAGCTTTGAAGGACTAGCGGCTTACAATGAGCAGTTCTTC. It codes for CASSFEGLAAYNEQFF.

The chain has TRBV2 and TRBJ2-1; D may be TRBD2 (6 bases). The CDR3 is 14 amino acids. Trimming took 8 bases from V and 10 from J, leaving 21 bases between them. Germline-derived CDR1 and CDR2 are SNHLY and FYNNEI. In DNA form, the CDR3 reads TGTGCCAGCGAAGTGGGCCCGGAGGGAGTGGAGCAGTTCTTC. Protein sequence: CASEVGPEGVEQFF.

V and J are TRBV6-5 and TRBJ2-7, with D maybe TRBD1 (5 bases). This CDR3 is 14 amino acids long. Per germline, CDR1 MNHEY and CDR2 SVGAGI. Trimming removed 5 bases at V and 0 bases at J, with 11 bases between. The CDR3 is CASSRGGTSYEQYF. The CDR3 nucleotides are TGTGCCAGCAGTAGGGGTGGCACCTCCTACGAGCAGTACTTC.

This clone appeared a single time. The CDR3 region is CASSGINQPQHF. CDR3 DNA: TGTGCCAGCAGCGGCATCAATCAGCCCCAGCATTTT. The J gene is TRBJ1-5, the V gene TRBV5-6, with D uncertain. The V gene's germline CDR1 is SGHDT and CDR2 YYEEEE. The CDR3 length is 12 residues. Trimming left V 4 bases short and J 3 bases short, with 5 bases between.

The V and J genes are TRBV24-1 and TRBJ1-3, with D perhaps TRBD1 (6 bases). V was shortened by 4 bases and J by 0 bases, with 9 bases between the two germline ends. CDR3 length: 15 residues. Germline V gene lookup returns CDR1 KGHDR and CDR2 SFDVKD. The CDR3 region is CATSDGQFSGNTIYF. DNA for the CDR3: TGTGCCACCAGTGACGGACAGTTCTCTGGAAACACCATATATTTT.

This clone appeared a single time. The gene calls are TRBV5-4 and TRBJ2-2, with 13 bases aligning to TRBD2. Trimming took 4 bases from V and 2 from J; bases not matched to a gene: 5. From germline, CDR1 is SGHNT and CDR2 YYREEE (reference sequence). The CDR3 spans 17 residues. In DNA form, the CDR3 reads TGTGCCAGCAGCCCGGGACTAGCGGGGAGCAACACCGGGGAGCTGTTTTTT. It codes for CASSPGLAGSNTGELFF. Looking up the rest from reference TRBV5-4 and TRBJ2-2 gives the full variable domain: ETGVTQSPTHLIKTRGQQVTLRCSSQSGHNTVSWYQQALGQGPQFIFQYYREEENGRGNFPPRFSGLQFPNYSSELNVNALELDDSALYLCASSPGLAGSNTGELFFGEGSRLTVL.

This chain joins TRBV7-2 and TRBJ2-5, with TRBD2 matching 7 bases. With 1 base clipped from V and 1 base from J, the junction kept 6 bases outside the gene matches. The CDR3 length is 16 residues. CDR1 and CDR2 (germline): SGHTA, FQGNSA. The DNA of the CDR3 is TGTGCCAGCAGCTTAGTTCTAGCGGTCCGCCAAGAGACCCAGTACTTC. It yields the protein CASSLVLAVRQETQYF.

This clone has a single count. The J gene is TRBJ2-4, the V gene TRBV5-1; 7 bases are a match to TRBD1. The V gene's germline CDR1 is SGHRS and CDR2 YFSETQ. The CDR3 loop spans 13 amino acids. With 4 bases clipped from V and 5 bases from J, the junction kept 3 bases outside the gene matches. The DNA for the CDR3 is TGCGCCAGCAGCACGGGACAGCAAAACATTCAGTACTTC. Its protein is CASSTGQQNIQYF.

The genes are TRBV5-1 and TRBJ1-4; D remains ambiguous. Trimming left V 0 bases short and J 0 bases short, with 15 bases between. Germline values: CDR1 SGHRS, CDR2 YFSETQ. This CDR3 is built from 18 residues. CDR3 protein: CASSLVTQGDATNEKLFF. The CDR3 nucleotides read TGCGCCAGCAGCTTGGTGACACAAGGCGATGCAACTAATGAAAAACTGTTTTTT.

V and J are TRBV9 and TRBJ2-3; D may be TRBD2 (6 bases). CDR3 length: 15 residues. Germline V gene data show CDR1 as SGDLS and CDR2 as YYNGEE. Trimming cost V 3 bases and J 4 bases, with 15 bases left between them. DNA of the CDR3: TGTGCCAGCAGCGGCCTCTCCGGGAGACCAGATACGCAGTATTTT. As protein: CASSGLSGRPDTQYF.

Written as DNA, the CDR3 is TGTGCCAGCAGCGCCGGGACTGACTATCACGAGCAGTACTTC. Its protein product is CASSAGTDYHEQYF. The rearrangement joins TRBV5-6 to TRBJ2-7, with a possible D match to TRBD2 (6 bases). The CDR3 consists of 14 residues. Deletions cut 4 bases from V and 5 bases from J, with 16 bases between. Per the germline V gene, CDR1 is SGHDT and CDR2 is YYEEEE.

The CDR3 DNA sequence: TGTGCCAGCAGCGCACAGGAGTCTAATGAAAAACTGTTTTTT. Protein sequence: CASSAQESNEKLFF. This chain links TRBV13 with TRBJ1-4; a possible D gene is TRBD1 (5 bases). The germline V and J ends were trimmed by 5 bases and 3 bases, with 10 bases remaining between them. Looked up from germline, CDR1 is PRHDT and CDR2 is FYEKMQ (reference sequence). The CDR3 loop spans 14 amino acids. The full variable domain, rest sourced from reference TRBV13 and TRBJ1-4, is AAGVIQSPRHLIKEKRETATLKCYPIPRHDTVYWYQQGPGQDPQFLISFYEKMQSDKGSIPDRFSAQQFSDYHSELNMSSLELGDSALYFCASSAQESNEKLFFGSGTQLSVL.

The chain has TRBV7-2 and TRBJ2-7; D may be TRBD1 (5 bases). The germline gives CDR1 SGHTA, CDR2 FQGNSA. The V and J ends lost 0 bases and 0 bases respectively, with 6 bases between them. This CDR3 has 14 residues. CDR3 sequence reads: CASSLATVSYEQYF. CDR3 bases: TGTGCCAGCAGCTTAGCGACAGTCTCCTACGAGCAGTACTTC.

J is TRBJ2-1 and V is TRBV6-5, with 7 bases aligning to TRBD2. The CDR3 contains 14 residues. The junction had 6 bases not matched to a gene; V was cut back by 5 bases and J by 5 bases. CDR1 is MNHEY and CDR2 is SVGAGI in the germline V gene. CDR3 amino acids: CASSKTSANNEQFF. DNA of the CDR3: TGTGCCAGCAGTAAAACTAGCGCAAACAATGAGCAGTTCTTC.